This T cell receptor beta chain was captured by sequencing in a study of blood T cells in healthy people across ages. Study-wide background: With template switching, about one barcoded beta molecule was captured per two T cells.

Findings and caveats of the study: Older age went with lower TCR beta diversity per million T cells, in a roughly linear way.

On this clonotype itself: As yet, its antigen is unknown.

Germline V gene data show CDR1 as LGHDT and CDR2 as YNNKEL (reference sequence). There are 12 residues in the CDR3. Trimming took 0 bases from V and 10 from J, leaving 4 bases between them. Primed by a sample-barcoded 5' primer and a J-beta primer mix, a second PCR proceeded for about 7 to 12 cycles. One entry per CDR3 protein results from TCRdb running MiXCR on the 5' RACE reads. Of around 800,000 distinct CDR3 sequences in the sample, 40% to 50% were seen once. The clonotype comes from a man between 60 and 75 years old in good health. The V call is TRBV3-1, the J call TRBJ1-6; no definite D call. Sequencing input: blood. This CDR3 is CASSQEVSPLHF. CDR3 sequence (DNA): TGTGCCAGCAGCCAAGAGGTCTCACCCCTCCACTTT.